These 8 T cell receptor beta chains share one sample of origin, sequenced in a study of blood T cell repertoires in COVID-19. Assay used: immunoSEQ multiplex PCR; TCRdb lists only in-frame clones, some missing. The sample holds 300,000 to 400,000 clones, approximately 88% seen once. The sequencing input was peripheral blood. These TCRs come from a young woman with COVID-19, enrolled during active disease.

V gene TRBV6-5 combines with J gene TRBJ2-3; tentative D call: TRBD2 (5 bases). V was trimmed by 5 bases and J by 7 bases, leaving 7 bases between them. The CDR3 runs to 11 residues. Germline V gene data show CDR1 as MNHEY and CDR2 as SVGAGI. The CDR3 DNA is TGTGCCAGCAGTCCGGGAAATACGCAGTATTTT. Amino acid sequence: CASSPGNTQYF.

In nucleotides, the CDR3 is TGTGCCAGCCAGACGACCACTATGAACACTGAAGCTTTCTTT. It translates to CASQTTTMNTEAFF. This chain uses TRBV2 with TRBJ1-1; no reliable D call. Germline V gene data show CDR1 as SNHLY and CDR2 as FYNNEI. The ends were cut back, 8 bases at V and 0 bases at J, with 13 bases in the middle. The CDR3 spans 14 residues.

CDR3 DNA: TGTGCCAGCAGAGATCACCCGTACTCTTTACAGGCTAACTATGGCTACACCTTC. As protein: CASRDHPYSLQANYGYTF. The chain joins TRBV2 to TRBJ1-2, with D possibly being TRBD1 (5 bases). Germline V CDR1 and CDR2: SNHLY, FYNNEI. This CDR3 is built from 18 residues. V was trimmed by 6 bases and J by 0 bases, leaving 23 bases between them.

The rearrangement links TRBV6-5 to TRBJ2-3; no reliable D call. Trimming took off 7 bases at V and 4 bases at J, with 15 bases between the two ends. The germline gives CDR1 MNHEY, CDR2 SVGAGI. This CDR3 spans 14 amino acids. CDR3 sequence: CASTLYPSPDTQYF. The CDR3 DNA reads as TGTGCCAGCACTCTCTACCCTTCGCCAGATACGCAGTATTTT.

The chain uses TRBV6-2 or TRBV6-3 and TRBJ2-1; D gene unclear. The ends were cut back, 5 bases at V and 7 bases at J, with 9 bases in the middle. This CDR3 has 12 amino acids. CDR1 and CDR2 (germline): MNHEY, SVGEGT. The CDR3 nucleotides are TGTGCCAGCAGTACCCTCGGGAATGAGCAGTTCTTC. It codes for CASSTLGNEQFF.

The CDR3 loop is CATSEPASNEQYF. CDR3 DNA sequence: TGTGCCACCAGTGAGCCCGCATCTAACGAGCAGTACTTC. The chain uses TRBV24-1 and TRBJ2-7; D unclear. Germline V lookup: CDR1 KGHDR, CDR2 SFDVKD. This CDR3 has 13 amino acids. V was clipped by 4 bases and J by 5 bases, with 11 bases between them.

This clone showed up just once. The chain couples TRBV5-1 to TRBJ1-2; 9 bases align to TRBD1. Germline values: CDR1 SGHRS, CDR2 YFSETQ. The ends lost 2 bases at V and 6 bases at J; junction bases unmatched: 11. The CDR3 has 16 residues. The CDR3 DNA sequence: TGCGCCAGCAGCTTAGACCCGGGACAGGGAATCAATGGCTACACCTTC. Protein product: CASSLDPGQGINGYTF. Based on the CDR3 plus reference TRBV5-1 and TRBJ1-2, the full variable domain is KAGVTQTPRYLIKTRGQQVTLSCSPISGHRSVSWYQQTPGQGLQFLFEYFSETQRNKGNFPGRFSGRQFSNSRSEMNVSTLELGDSALYLCASSLDPGQGINGYTFGSGTRLTVV.

The chain has TRBV3-1 (or the pseudogene TRBV3-2) and TRBJ2-7; a weak D match, TRBD2 (5 bases). Trimming removed 0 bases from V and 2 bases from J, with 14 bases in between. Germline CDR1 reads LGHDT; CDR2 reads YNNKEL (reference sequence). CDR3 length equals 16 residues. Here the CDR3 reads CASSQDLRRTPYEQYF. The CDR3 nucleotides are TGTGCCAGCAGCCAAGATCTCAGGAGGACCCCCTACGAGCAGTACTTC.